The text below deals with one TCR beta chain. This clonotype has just a few counts. Its antigen is still unknown. No much larger clone exists at a distance of one base, and base qualities are not known. These data belong to a study of identical twins (dated by TCRdb to about 2016). With respect to the entire study: TCR alpha and beta repertoires from monozygotic twins, unrelated adults of various ages and cord blood were deep-sequenced to test whether fetal clonotypes persist. Replicate twin experiments were performed at different times using different library preparation protocols to rule out contamination. The research as a whole found: In beta out-of-frame sequences, excess twin sharing was weaker, because having fewer shared sequences lowered the signal-to-noise ratio. Invariant T cells such as MAIT and iNKT could partly confound zero-insertion analyses, although diverse VJ usage argued against such confounding for most clonotypes. Because the same donors could not be followed over many years, the conclusions depended on cross-sectional statistical analysis. In monozygotic twins, out-of-frame TCR alpha sharing was systematically underestimated by recombination models, although the models agreed with sharing between unrelated individuals. Out-of-frame TCR alpha sequences shared between twins showed an excess of low generation-probability sequences compared with coincidental sharing between unrelated individuals. Fewer insertions were carried by abundant cord blood beta clonotypes; a weaker similar trend was observed in young adult naive repertoires, while no such trend was observed in memory repertoires.

The CDR3 covers 17 residues, taking in both the cysteine and the phenylalanine. Of all the DNA, just the CDR3 is kept, 51 bases in frame from base 1. In the germline V gene (reference sequence), CDR1 corresponds to LNHNV and CDR2 to YYDKDF. V lost 0 bases and J lost 8 bases, and the count of bases not matched to a germline gene is 12. The library was built by means of 5' RACE. The listed sequencing device is Illumina HiSeq 2000. Template switching added a universal primer binding site, and the final cDNA carried a unique molecular identifier that allowed TCR cDNA molecules to be counted accurately. First-strand cDNA for TCR alpha and beta chains was synthesized from specific primers in the conserved constant-segment region. To control for contamination, every cDNA library was double barcoded, receiving both a SMART-Mk sample barcode and Illumina barcodes. TruSeq adapter sequences along with Illumina sample barcodes were introduced in two successive PCR steps. Sequencing of the TCR alpha and beta cDNA libraries was done on the Illumina HiSeq platform using custom primers. In the original analysis: Raw reads were processed with MiGEC to extract unique molecular identifiers, and MiXCR was used to determine CDR3 positions. For each individual, recombination models were inferred using an EM algorithm with the repgenHMM and IGoR tools. The tcR package in R was used for shared clonotype analysis, with sharing normalized by the product of cloneset sizes. Out-of-frame nonproductive sequences were analyzed to study raw recombination free of thymic and clonal selection effects. TCRdb redid the processing of the public reads, applying fastp at Q25 and MiXCR, and retained in-frame beta chains. Records with the same CDR3 protein are collapsed into one entry carrying the most frequent genes and DNA. These V and J calls rely on TCRdb rather than the paper's analysis. The sample profile shows 600,000 to 850,000 distinct CDR3 sequences; 18% of them were found once. The ten largest clones capture about 12% of the sample.

Every donor was a healthy Caucasian. Three pairs of female monozygotic twins, all aged roughly 18 to 30 years, made up the twin cohort. Peripheral blood mononuclear cells were the source from which RNA for the TCR libraries was isolated. This sample was also put to use in a study of T cells expressing NK-cell markers. The second investigation adds: TCR beta-chain repertoires were profiled in sorted CD3+CD56+NKG2C+, CD3+CD56+NKG2C- and CD3+CD56-NKG2C+ T-cell subsets from fewer than 10 donors. Among the eight sequenced donors, seven were HCMV-seropositive and one was HCMV-seronegative. To restrict sorting to alphabetaTCR-expressing T cells, an anti-gammadeltaTCR antibody was added in several experiments. In six or seven donors, the dominant CD3+CD56+NKG2C+ clonotypes ranked among the top 10 CD8+ clonotypes, making up roughly 1.0-8% of CD8+ T cells. Those dominant clonotypes were again the most abundant among CD3+CD56-NKG2C+ cells in a handful of donors, at about 28.3-60.1%. It remained unclear whether the expanded NKG2C-expressing T cell clones were specific for HCMV antigens. The study sequenced eight donors, all healthy volunteers chosen at random: three men and five women. HCMV-specific IgG was detected in serum with a commercial ELISA kit to determine HCMV serostatus. Bulk peripheral blood T-cell repertoires were additionally sequenced from unsorted PBMC for six donors. MIGEC was used to demultiplex reads and group reads by UMI, and MiTCR was used to assemble and quantify clonotypes. To exclude erroneous sequences, any TCR cDNA sequence not supported by at least two reads was discarded. The tcR package was used for downstream repertoire analysis, and clonotypes were matched across fractions by CDR3 nucleotide sequence plus V segment. VDJmatch was used to annotate antigen specificity against VDJdb, with one amino acid substitution allowed in CDR3.

The receptor comes from a woman between 18 and 30 years old in good health. Sequencing used PBMCs. The receptor chain draws on TRBV15 and TRBJ2-4, with 8 central nucleotides matching TRBD1. CDR3 sequence: CATSRDPPWDRTHIQYF. The bases are TGTGCCACCAGCAGAGATCCGCCATGGGACAGGACCCACATTCAGTACTTC.